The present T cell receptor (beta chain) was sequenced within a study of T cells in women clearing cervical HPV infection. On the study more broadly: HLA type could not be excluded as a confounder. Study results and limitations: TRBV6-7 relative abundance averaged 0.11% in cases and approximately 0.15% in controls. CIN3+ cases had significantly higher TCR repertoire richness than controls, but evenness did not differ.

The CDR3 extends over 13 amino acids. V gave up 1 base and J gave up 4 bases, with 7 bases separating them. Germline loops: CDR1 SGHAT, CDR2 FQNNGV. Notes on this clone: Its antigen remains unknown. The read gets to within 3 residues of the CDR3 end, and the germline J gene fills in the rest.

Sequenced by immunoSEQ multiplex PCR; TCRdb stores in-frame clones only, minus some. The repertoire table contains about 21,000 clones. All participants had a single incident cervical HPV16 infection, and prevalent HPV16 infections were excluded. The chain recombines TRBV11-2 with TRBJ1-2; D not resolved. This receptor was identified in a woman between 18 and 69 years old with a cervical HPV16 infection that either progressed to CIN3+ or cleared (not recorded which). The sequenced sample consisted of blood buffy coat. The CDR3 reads CASSLGSIYGYTF. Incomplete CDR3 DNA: TGTGCCAGCAGCTTAGGCAGTATCTATGGC.